Included here is one TCR beta chain sequence, with context. The sample has other DNA sequences that encode this CDR3 too. This record belongs to a study of blood T cell repertoires in COVID-19. Study-wide background: In each case, the material was cDNA or gDNA derived from T cells, B-cell-depleted T cells, or PBMCs.

From germline, CDR1 is MDHEN and CDR2 SYDVKM. V lost 7 bases to trimming and J lost 0 bases; unmatched junction nucleotides: 5. The CDR3 is made up of 14 amino acids. Per the original data handling: Amplification of reference gene primers was used by the study to estimate nucleated cell counts. Some clones are missing from TCRdb's copy, which holds only in-frame ones; the method was immunoSEQ multiplex PCR. V, J and clone size derive from that table, while D and trimming were established from the DNA sequence. The repertoire has about 88,000 clones, approximately 89% of them found once; the top ten carry 11%.

The genes are TRBV28 and TRBJ2-7; 8 positions match TRBD2. The sequence came from an elderly man with acute or convalescent COVID-19. Input material: peripheral blood. CDR3 DNA sequence: TGTGCCAGCACCTTAGCGGGGACCTCCTACGAGCAGTACTTC. Its translation: CASTLAGTSYEQYF.